Below, 20 T cell receptor beta chains from the same sample are listed, as sequenced in a study of T cells in localized non-small cell lung cancer. TCRdb keeps only in-frame clones here, not all; method: immunoSEQ multiplex PCR. The data hold under 95,000 clones, with 80% observed a single time. The sample here was peripheral blood, taken before any cancer treatment. These receptors were obtained from a female donor over 55 with stage I lung adenocarcinoma.

The chain's CDR3 is CASSRTVLYGYTF. The CDR3 nucleotides are TGTGCCAGCAGTAGGACAGTTCTCTATGGCTACACCTTC. The chain is built from TRBV6-1 and TRBJ1-2; TRBD1 might be the D (6 bases). Germline V gene data show CDR1 as MNHNS and CDR2 as SASEGT. CDR3 length equals 13 residues. V lost 5 bases to trimming and J lost 4 bases, with 11 bases between them.

The CDR3 is CASSVDWGEQYF. The CDR3 DNA sequence: TGTGCCAGCAGCGTAGACTGGGGCGAGCAGTACTTC. The rearrangement links TRBV9 to TRBJ2-7; D not resolved. The V end lost 0 bases, the J end lost 6 bases, and 7 bases lay between the germline ends. The CDR3 consists of 12 residues. The V gene's germline CDR1 is SGDLS and CDR2 YYNGEE.

This sequence joins TRBV19 and TRBJ1-2; perhaps TRBD1 as D (5 bases). Trimming took off 3 bases at V and 8 bases at J, with 16 bases between the two ends. The length of the CDR3 is 14 residues. Germline V CDR1 and CDR2: LNHDA, SQIVND (reference sequence). The CDR3 region has the DNA TGTGCCAGTAGTATGCTGGGGCGGTCGGAAGGCTACACCTTC. Protein sequence: CASSMLGRSEGYTF.

The J gene is TRBJ2-7, the V gene TRBV10-3, with D tentatively TRBD1 (6 bases). The germline V gene encodes CDR1 ENHRY and CDR2 SYGVKD. V lost 4 bases and J 3 bases, leaving 7 bases between the germline ends. This CDR3 has 12 amino acids. CDR3 DNA: TGTGCCATCAGTGGGACAGACTACGAGCAGTACTTC. This codes for CAISGTDYEQYF.

The chain carries TRBV28 and TRBJ1-5; 8 bases align to TRBD1. CDR1 MDHEN and CDR2 SYDVKM come from the germline V gene. Losses at the gene ends were 7 bases for V and 7 bases for J; bases not matched to a gene: 6. This CDR3 spans 13 amino acids. The CDR3 nucleotides are TGTGCCAGCAAATCAGGGGGCTTCCAGCCCCAGCATTTT. Translation gives CASKSGGFQPQHF.

The chain combines TRBV5-1 with TRBJ1-4; D is unclear. The CDR3 totals 13 residues. Germline CDR1 SGHRS, CDR2 YFSETQ. Deletions cut 4 bases from V and 8 bases from J, with 12 bases between. For the CDR3, the DNA is TGCGCCAGCAGCCCCTCGGCGAGGGAAAAACTGTTTTTT. Protein product: CASSPSAREKLFF.

This clone showed up just a few times. The chain is built from TRBV2 and TRBJ2-3, with TRBD1 matching over 8 bases. Trimming cost V 5 bases and J 1 base; bases outside gene matches: 5. Germline CDR1 and CDR2: SNHLY and FYNNEI. The CDR3 runs to 15 residues. CDR3: CASSIRTGRTDTQYF. The CDR3, as DNA: TGTGCCAGCAGTATCCGGACAGGGCGCACAGATACGCAGTATTTT.

As DNA, the CDR3 is TGTGCCAGCAGCCTACAGGAGAACACTGAAGCTTTCTTT. The encoded protein is CASSLQENTEAFF. The V call is TRBV7-7, the J call TRBJ1-1, with a possible D match to TRBD1 (5 bases). The CDR3 extends over 13 amino acids. The V gene lost 5 bases and the J gene lost 1 base, with 8 bases spanning the gap. CDR1 and CDR2 from the germline V gene are SSHAT and FNYEAQ (reference sequence).

V and J are TRBV5-6 and TRBJ2-6; D unclear. This CDR3 contains 16 residues. V lost 0 bases and J 0 bases, leaving 7 bases between the germline ends. Germline V gene sequence: CDR1 SGHDT, CDR2 YYEEEE. The CDR3 DNA reads TGTGCCAGCAGCTTGGATCAGTTCTCTGGGGCCAACGTCCTGACTTTC. Residues: CASSLDQFSGANVLTF.

The chain has TRBV6-6 and TRBJ2-3; D is undetermined. Germline loops: CDR1 MNHNY, CDR2 SVGAGI (reference sequence). Between the trimmed V and J ends, which lost 6 bases and 4 bases, there was a span of 11 bases. This CDR3 spans 13 amino acids. DNA for the CDR3: TGTGCCAGCAGCGAACGTTCGGCAGATACGCAGTATTTT. Residues: CASSERSADTQYF.

J is TRBJ1-1 and V is TRBV19; TRBD1 might be the D (5 bases). The length of the CDR3 is 15 residues. V shed 3 bases and J shed 4 bases, with 15 bases lying between them. CDR1 and CDR2 from the germline V gene are LNHDA and SQIVND (reference sequence). In DNA, the CDR3 is TGTGCCAGTAGTATCCAACTTGGGGCGATCACTGAAGCTTTCTTT. Protein sequence: CASSIQLGAITEAFF.

CDR3 sequence (DNA): TGTGCCAGCAGTTTAAATTGGGTGGTAGGGGAGCTGTTTTTT. It codes for CASSLNWVVGELFF. This rearrangement joins TRBV27 to TRBJ2-2; D ambiguous. V was trimmed by 2 bases and J by 8 bases, leaving 12 bases between them. CDR3 length equals 14 residues. Germline loops: CDR1 MNHEY, CDR2 SMNVEV (reference sequence).

This clone has only one observation. V and J are TRBV5-6 and TRBJ1-3; the match to TRBD1 covers 9 bases. V gave up 4 bases and J gave up 1 base; unmatched junction bases: 12. The CDR3 covers 18 residues. Germline V CDR1 and CDR2: SGHDT, YYEEEE. The CDR3 sequence: CASSPSWTGESSGNTIYF. The CDR3 bases are TGTGCCAGCAGCCCGTCCTGGACAGGGGAGTCGTCTGGAAACACCATATATTTT.

The V and J genes are TRBV7-2 and TRBJ1-2; D is possibly TRBD1 (5 bases). Germline assignment: CDR1 SGHTA and CDR2 FQGNSA. V lost 5 bases and J 3 bases, leaving 16 bases between the germline ends. CDR3 length equals 15 residues. Written as DNA, the CDR3 is TGTGCCAGCAGCCCCCGGGAAGGACACTACTATGGCTACACCTTC. As protein: CASSPREGHYYGYTF.

The sample holds a few counts of this clone. This sequence joins TRBV9 and TRBJ1-1, with 8 bases that match TRBD1. Germline lookup yields CDR1 SGDLS and CDR2 YYNGEE. The length of the CDR3 is 18 residues. The trim removed 3 bases at V and 3 bases at J, leaving 16 bases unmatched. The CDR3 DNA reads as TGTGCCAGCAGCGACGGTGTTTCCCCGGGACAGGCAGACACTGAAGCTTTCTTT. This translates into CASSDGVSPGQADTEAFF.

This rearrangement joins TRBV28 to TRBJ1-5, with TRBD1 identical over 11 bases. The CDR3 spans 16 residues. Germline loops: CDR1 MDHEN, CDR2 SYDVKM. Germline trimming cut 7 bases from V and 2 bases from J; bases unmatched to any gene: 7. The CDR3 nucleotides are TGTGCCAGCAACGCGTCGGGACAGGGGGGCAATCAGCCCCAGCATTTT. This sequence encodes CASNASGQGGNQPQHF.

The chain recombines TRBV11-2 with TRBJ2-3; tentatively, D is TRBD2 (5 bases). The V gene's germline CDR1 is SGHAT and CDR2 FQNNGV. This CDR3 region has 18 residues. V was trimmed by 0 bases and J by 6 bases, leaving 22 bases between them. The CDR3 spells CASSLEGYGGRGYDTQYF. Written as DNA, the CDR3 is TGTGCCAGCAGCTTAGAGGGATACGGCGGGCGCGGCTATGATACGCAGTATTTT.

This rearrangement joins TRBV19 to TRBJ2-5; D tentatively fits TRBD1 or TRBD2 (5 bases each). The length of the CDR3 is 16 residues. Germline values: CDR1 LNHDA, CDR2 SQIVND (reference sequence). The V and J ends lost 7 bases and 4 bases respectively, with 22 bases between them. CDR3 DNA sequence: TGTGCCAGTACCCCCAGGGCCACGAGGGGAATAGAGACCCAGTACTTC. It codes for CASTPRATRGIETQYF.

This chain uses TRBV5-1 with TRBJ2-7; weak D call: TRBD1 (6 bases). This CDR3 contains 13 residues. The germline CDR1 and CDR2 sequences are SGHRS and YFSETQ. Trimming took 0 bases from V and 2 from J, leaving 6 bases between them. The CDR3 nucleotides read TGCGCCAGCAGCTTGGAGGGGGCCTACGAGCAGTACTTC. Its translation: CASSLEGAYEQYF.

The chain couples TRBV30 to TRBJ1-1; D remains ambiguous. Germline values: CDR1 GTSNPN, CDR2 SVGIG (reference sequence). Between the trimmed V and J ends, which lost 3 bases and 1 base, there was a span of 9 bases. This CDR3 is 13 amino acids long. CDR3: CAWSWTGNTEAFF. CDR3 coding DNA: TGTGCCTGGAGCTGGACTGGGAACACTGAAGCTTTCTTT.